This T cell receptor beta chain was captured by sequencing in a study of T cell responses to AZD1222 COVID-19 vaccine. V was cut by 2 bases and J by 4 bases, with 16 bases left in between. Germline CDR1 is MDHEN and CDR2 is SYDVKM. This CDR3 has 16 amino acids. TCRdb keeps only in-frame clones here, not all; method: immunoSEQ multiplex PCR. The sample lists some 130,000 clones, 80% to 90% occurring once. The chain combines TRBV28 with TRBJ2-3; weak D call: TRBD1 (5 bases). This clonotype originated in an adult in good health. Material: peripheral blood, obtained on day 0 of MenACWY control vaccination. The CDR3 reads CASSLKGFFLADTQYF. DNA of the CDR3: TGTGCCAGCAGTTTAAAGGGGTTTTTTTTGGCAGATACGCAGTATTTT.